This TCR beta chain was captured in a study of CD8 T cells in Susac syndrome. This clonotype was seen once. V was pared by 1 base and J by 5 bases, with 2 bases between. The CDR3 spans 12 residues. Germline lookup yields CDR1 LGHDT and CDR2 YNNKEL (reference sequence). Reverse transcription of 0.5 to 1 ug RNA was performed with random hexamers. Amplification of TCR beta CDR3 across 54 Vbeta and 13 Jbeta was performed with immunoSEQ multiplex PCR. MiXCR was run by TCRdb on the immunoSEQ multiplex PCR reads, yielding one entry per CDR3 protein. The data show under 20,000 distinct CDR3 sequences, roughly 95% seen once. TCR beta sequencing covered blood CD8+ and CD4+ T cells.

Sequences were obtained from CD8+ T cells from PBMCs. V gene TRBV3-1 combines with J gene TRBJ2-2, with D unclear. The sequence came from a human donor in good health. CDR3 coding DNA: TGTGCCAGCAGCCAAGCGACCGGGGAGCTGTTTTTT. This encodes CASSQATGELFF.